This is a list of T cell receptor beta chains from one sample in a study of identical twins. TCRdb re-called the 5' RACE reads through MiXCR, storing one row per CDR3 protein. Of approximately 260,000 distinct CDR3 sequences listed, about 14% are singletons. Specimen: memory (CD45RO+) T cells sorted from blood. Source of these receptors: a woman between 18 and 29 years old in good health. CDR3s include the opening cysteine and the closing phenylalanine or tryptophan. The order of the fields is V gene, D gene, J gene, clone size, CDR3 protein, CDR3 DNA. The D gene is left open where the match is weak. Expanded clones are given a class, and other clones once, few, many or no size at all.

v_call: TRBV11-3
d_call: NA
j_call: TRBJ2-1
clone_size: few
cdr3_aa: CASSFRDAEAYNEQFF
cdr3_nt: TGTGCCAGCAGCTTCCGGGACGCCGAGGCCTACAATGAGCAGTTCTTC

v_call: TRBV20-1
d_call: NA
j_call: TRBJ1-1
clone_size: few
cdr3_aa: CSARGQAANTEAFF
cdr3_nt: TGCAGTGCTAGAGGACAGGCTGCGAACACTGAAGCTTTCTTT

v_call: TRBV10-3
d_call: NA
j_call: TRBJ1-1
clone_size: few
cdr3_aa: CAISESGGTEAFF
cdr3_nt: TGTGCCATCAGTGAGTCGGGGGGGACTGAAGCTTTCTTT

v_call: TRBV6-4
d_call: TRBD2
j_call: TRBJ2-3
clone_size: NA
cdr3_aa: CASSIAGGSDTQYF
cdr3_nt: TGTGCCAGCAGTATAGCGGGAGGGTCAGATACGCAGTATTTT

v_call: TRBV27
d_call: TRBD1
j_call: TRBJ2-7
clone_size: NA
cdr3_aa: CASRTGGEQYF
cdr3_nt: TGTGCCAGCAGGACAGGGGGCGAGCAGTACTTC

v_call: TRBV19
d_call: TRBD2
j_call: TRBJ2-5
clone_size: NA
cdr3_aa: CASSTIAGAQETQYF
cdr3_nt: TGTGCCAGTAGTACCATAGCGGGAGCTCAAGAGACCCAGTACTTC

v_call: TRBV20-1
d_call: NA
j_call: TRBJ1-3
clone_size: few
cdr3_aa: CSARAYQGRGGNTIYF
cdr3_nt: TGCAGTGCTAGAGCCTACCAGGGAAGGGGTGGAAACACCATATATTTT

v_call: TRBV7-8
d_call: NA
j_call: TRBJ2-3
clone_size: few
cdr3_aa: CASSLKGPSDTQYF
cdr3_nt: TGTGCCAGCAGCTTAAAGGGTCCCTCAGATACGCAGTATTTT

v_call: TRBV20-1
d_call: NA
j_call: TRBJ2-1
clone_size: NA
cdr3_aa: CSAIDRRGGNEQFF
cdr3_nt: TGCAGTGCCATCGACAGGCGGGGCGGCAATGAGCAGTTCTTC

v_call: TRBV27
d_call: NA
j_call: TRBJ2-3
clone_size: few
cdr3_aa: CASTQGGGADTQYF
cdr3_nt: TGTGCCAGCACCCAAGGGGGCGGGGCAGATACGCAGTATTTT

v_call: TRBV9
d_call: TRBD1
j_call: TRBJ1-2
clone_size: NA
cdr3_aa: CASTPKGASNGYTF
cdr3_nt: TGTGCCAGCACCCCTAAGGGGGCAAGTAATGGCTACACCTTC

v_call: TRBV28
d_call: TRBD2
j_call: TRBJ2-3
clone_size: NA
cdr3_aa: CASSMAGGDTQYF
cdr3_nt: TGTGCCAGCAGCATGGCGGGAGGAGATACGCAGTATTTT

v_call: TRBV11-1
d_call: TRBD2
j_call: TRBJ2-6
clone_size: few
cdr3_aa: CASSSIAGTSGGPNVLTF
cdr3_nt: TGTGCCAGCAGCTCAATAGCCGGGACTAGCGGGGGTCCGAACGTCCTGACTTTC

v_call: TRBV20-1
d_call: NA
j_call: TRBJ1-2
clone_size: NA
cdr3_aa: CSADPSPRLRGYTF
cdr3_nt: TGCAGTGCCGACCCGAGTCCCCGGCTTCGTGGCTACACCTTC

v_call: TRBV20-1
d_call: NA
j_call: TRBJ1-5
clone_size: few
cdr3_aa: CSARNLNQPQHF
cdr3_nt: TGCAGTGCTCGTAATTTGAATCAGCCCCAGCATTTT

v_call: TRBV18
d_call: NA
j_call: TRBJ1-2
clone_size: NA
cdr3_aa: CASSPSGVAGYTF
cdr3_nt: TGTGCCAGCTCACCGTCCGGGGTCGCTGGCTACACCTTC

v_call: TRBV10-1
d_call: TRBD2
j_call: TRBJ2-1
clone_size: many
cdr3_aa: CASSSTSGYNEQFF
cdr3_nt: TGCGCCAGCAGCAGTACTAGCGGCTACAATGAGCAGTTCTTC

v_call: TRBV11-2
d_call: NA
j_call: TRBJ2-5
clone_size: few
cdr3_aa: CASSERRVSGETQYF
cdr3_nt: TGTGCCAGCAGCGAACGGCGGGTTTCAGGGGAGACCCAGTACTTC

v_call: TRBV20-1
d_call: NA
j_call: TRBJ1-1
clone_size: NA
cdr3_aa: CSASFRGEAFF
cdr3_nt: TGCAGTGCCAGCTTCCGGGGTGAAGCTTTCTTT

v_call: TRBV29-1
d_call: TRBD2
j_call: TRBJ2-1
clone_size: few
cdr3_aa: CSVDRGLAGAYNEQFF
cdr3_nt: TGCAGCGTTGACAGGGGACTAGCGGGGGCCTACAATGAGCAGTTCTTC

v_call: TRBV6-1
d_call: TRBD2
j_call: TRBJ2-3
clone_size: many
cdr3_aa: CASSGLAGATDTQYF
cdr3_nt: TGTGCCAGCAGTGGACTAGCGGGAGCAACAGATACGCAGTATTTT

v_call: TRBV15
d_call: NA
j_call: TRBJ1-1
clone_size: NA
cdr3_aa: CATSRIYAEEAFF
cdr3_nt: TGTGCCACCAGCAGGATCTACGCAGAGGAGGCTTTCTTT

v_call: TRBV7-3
d_call: NA
j_call: TRBJ2-3
clone_size: NA
cdr3_aa: CASSLSRELTDTQYF
cdr3_nt: TGTGCCAGCAGCTTATCGAGGGAGTTGACAGATACGCAGTATTTT

v_call: TRBV15
d_call: NA
j_call: TRBJ2-1
clone_size: medium-sized
cdr3_aa: CATSREGSSYNEQFF
cdr3_nt: TGTGCCACCAGCAGAGAGGGTAGCTCCTACAATGAGCAGTTCTTC

v_call: TRBV3-1
d_call: NA
j_call: TRBJ2-2
clone_size: NA
cdr3_aa: CASSQGGGRGELFF
cdr3_nt: TGTGCCAGCAGCCAAGGAGGGGGACGCGGGGAGCTGTTTTTT

v_call: TRBV7-2
d_call: NA
j_call: TRBJ2-1
clone_size: NA
cdr3_aa: CASSLGVVESNEQFF
cdr3_nt: TGTGCCAGCAGCTTAGGTGTAGTCGAATCGAATGAGCAGTTCTTC

v_call: TRBV12-3/TRBV12-4
d_call: NA
j_call: TRBJ2-1
clone_size: few
cdr3_aa: CASRLFGEQFF
cdr3_nt: TGTGCCAGCAGACTTTTCGGTGAGCAGTTCTTC

v_call: TRBV12-3/TRBV12-4
d_call: TRBD1
j_call: TRBJ1-1
clone_size: NA
cdr3_aa: CASSFQGQGNTEAFF
cdr3_nt: TGTGCCAGCAGTTTTCAGGGACAGGGGAACACTGAAGCTTTCTTT

v_call: TRBV14
d_call: TRBD2
j_call: TRBJ2-1
clone_size: NA
cdr3_aa: CASSRLAGGHNEQFF
cdr3_nt: TGTGCCAGCAGCCGACTAGCGGGAGGCCACAATGAGCAGTTCTTC

v_call: TRBV12-3/TRBV12-4
d_call: NA
j_call: TRBJ1-2
clone_size: NA
cdr3_aa: CASSLDRHLYGYTF
cdr3_nt: TGTGCCAGCAGTTTAGATCGACACCTCTATGGCTACACCTTC

v_call: TRBV20-1
d_call: TRBD2
j_call: TRBJ2-5
clone_size: few
cdr3_aa: CSATTQRGGAQYF
cdr3_nt: TGCAGTGCTACCACCCAACGGGGGGGGGCCCAGTACTTC

v_call: TRBV12-3/TRBV12-4
d_call: NA
j_call: TRBJ2-7
clone_size: NA
cdr3_aa: CASSPEGASSSYEQYF
cdr3_nt: TGTGCCAGCAGTCCCGAGGGTGCTTCAAGTTCGTACGAGCAGTACTTC

v_call: TRBV12-3/TRBV12-4
d_call: NA
j_call: TRBJ2-7
clone_size: few
cdr3_aa: CASTRPGAWDEQYF
cdr3_nt: TGTGCCAGCACCCGCCCGGGGGCTTGGGACGAGCAGTACTTC

v_call: TRBV5-1
d_call: TRBD2
j_call: TRBJ2-2
clone_size: few
cdr3_aa: CASSRTLGSGSDGELFF
cdr3_nt: TGCGCCAGCAGCCGTACCCTGGGTAGCGGGAGTGACGGGGAGCTGTTTTTT

v_call: TRBV3-1
d_call: NA
j_call: TRBJ2-2
clone_size: few
cdr3_aa: CASSPVSGELFF
cdr3_nt: TGTGCCAGCAGTCCGGTTTCCGGGGAGCTGTTTTTT

v_call: TRBV7-8
d_call: NA
j_call: TRBJ2-2
clone_size: NA
cdr3_aa: CASGAAGWNTGELFF
cdr3_nt: TGTGCCAGCGGCGCGGCCGGGTGGAACACCGGGGAGCTGTTTTTT

v_call: TRBV7-2
d_call: NA
j_call: TRBJ2-5
clone_size: NA
cdr3_aa: CASSWTFEETQYF
cdr3_nt: TGTGCCAGCAGCTGGACCTTCGAAGAGACCCAGTACTTC

v_call: TRBV9
d_call: NA
j_call: TRBJ2-7
clone_size: few
cdr3_aa: CASSGGSGTISYEQYF
cdr3_nt: TGTGCCAGCAGCGGGGGTTCAGGGACAATCTCCTACGAGCAGTACTTC

v_call: TRBV7-9
d_call: NA
j_call: TRBJ1-5
clone_size: few
cdr3_aa: CASSSQRQPQHF
cdr3_nt: TGTGCCAGCAGCTCCCAGCGGCAGCCCCAGCATTTT

v_call: TRBV5-1
d_call: NA
j_call: TRBJ2-6
clone_size: NA
cdr3_aa: CASSLGATGANVLTF
cdr3_nt: TGCGCCAGCAGCTTGGGAGCGACTGGGGCCAACGTCCTGACTTTC

v_call: TRBV30
d_call: NA
j_call: TRBJ1-5
clone_size: few
cdr3_aa: CAWSSEDIDYNQPQHF
cdr3_nt: TGTGCCTGGAGTTCTGAGGACATAGACTACAATCAGCCCCAGCATTTT

v_call: TRBV10-1
d_call: NA
j_call: TRBJ2-1
clone_size: NA
cdr3_aa: CASSGTIADNEQFF
cdr3_nt: TGCGCCAGCAGCGGGACCATAGCGGACAATGAGCAGTTCTTC

v_call: TRBV2
d_call: NA
j_call: TRBJ1-5
clone_size: NA
cdr3_aa: CASRLQGSQPQHF
cdr3_nt: TGTGCCAGCAGACTCCAGGGAAGTCAGCCCCAGCATTTT

v_call: TRBV5-1
d_call: NA
j_call: TRBJ1-2
clone_size: many
cdr3_aa: CASSSGDGHGYTF
cdr3_nt: TGCGCCAGCAGCAGTGGGGACGGTCATGGCTACACCTTC

v_call: TRBV29-1
d_call: TRBD1
j_call: TRBJ1-5
clone_size: many
cdr3_aa: CSVTLGQGSQPQHF
cdr3_nt: TGCAGCGTTACTTTAGGACAGGGGTCTCAGCCCCAGCATTTT

v_call: TRBV20-1
d_call: TRBD2
j_call: TRBJ2-7
clone_size: few
cdr3_aa: CSASFASGGFEQYF
cdr3_nt: TGCAGTGCTAGTTTCGCTAGCGGGGGTTTCGAGCAGTACTTC

v_call: TRBV7-8
d_call: NA
j_call: TRBJ2-7
clone_size: NA
cdr3_aa: CASSAGGQRPPYYEQYF
cdr3_nt: TGTGCCAGCAGCGCGGGTGGACAGCGGCCCCCTTATTACGAGCAGTACTTC

v_call: TRBV5-5
d_call: NA
j_call: TRBJ2-1
clone_size: NA
cdr3_aa: CASSLVYYNEQFF
cdr3_nt: TGTGCCAGCAGCTTGGTGTATTACAATGAGCAGTTCTTC

v_call: TRBV30
d_call: TRBD1
j_call: TRBJ1-5
clone_size: few
cdr3_aa: CAWTVSLQGKPQHF
cdr3_nt: TGTGCCTGGACCGTCAGTCTACAGGGGAAGCCCCAGCATTTT

v_call: TRBV29-1
d_call: NA
j_call: TRBJ1-1
clone_size: NA
cdr3_aa: CSGGWTTEAFF
cdr3_nt: TGCAGCGGGGGTTGGACCACTGAAGCTTTCTTT

v_call: TRBV4-3
d_call: TRBD2
j_call: TRBJ2-1
clone_size: once
cdr3_aa: CASSQDSGIDNEQFF
cdr3_nt: TGCGCCAGCAGCCAAGATAGCGGGATTGACAATGAGCAGTTCTTC

v_call: TRBV20-1
d_call: TRBD1
j_call: TRBJ2-1
clone_size: NA
cdr3_aa: CSALDRGIYNEQFF
cdr3_nt: TGCAGTGCTCTGGACAGGGGAATTTACAATGAGCAGTTCTTC

v_call: TRBV28
d_call: TRBD2
j_call: TRBJ2-7
clone_size: many
cdr3_aa: CASSRSGISYEQYF
cdr3_nt: TGTGCCAGCAGCCGAAGCGGGATTTCCTACGAGCAGTACTTC

v_call: TRBV29-1
d_call: NA
j_call: TRBJ2-5
clone_size: many
cdr3_aa: CSVGREETQYF
cdr3_nt: TGCAGCGTTGGCCGGGAAGAGACCCAGTACTTC